These 4 T cell receptor beta chains share one sample of origin, sequenced in a study of blood T cell repertoires in COVID-19. Assay used: immunoSEQ multiplex PCR; TCRdb lists only in-frame clones, some missing. The sample lists about 74,000 clones, around 82% occurring once. What was sequenced was peripheral blood. The receptors here all came from a human donor in a cohort sampled during active COVID-19.

This clone was detected a few times. V gene TRBV7-2 combines with J gene TRBJ1-5; D call uncertain. The CDR3 extends over 12 amino acids. Trimming left V 5 bases short and J 4 bases short, with 6 bases between. Looked up from germline, CDR1 is SGHTA and CDR2 is FQGNSA. CDR3 sequence (DNA): TGTGCCAGCAGCGTACAGAATCAGCCCCAGCATTTT. It encodes CASSVQNQPQHF. Based on the CDR3 plus reference TRBV7-2 and TRBJ1-5, the full variable domain is GAGVSQSPSNKVTEKGKDVELRCDPISGHTALYWYRQSLGQGLEFLIYFQGNSAPDKSGLPSDRFSAERTGGSVSTLTIQRTQQEDSAVYLCASSVQNQPQHFGDGTRLSIL.

This chain connects TRBV4-2 to TRBJ1-1; 9 nucleotides align to TRBD1. The CDR3 runs to 16 residues. V lost 1 base to trimming and J lost 8 bases; unmatched junction nucleotides: 11. CDR1 and CDR2 (germline): LGHNA, YNFKEQ. CDR3 in DNA: TGTGCCAGCAGCCAAGGGGCGGACAGGGGCCTAACCGAAGCTTTCTTT. Translating it yields CASSQGADRGLTEAFF.

This clone is a singleton in its sample. The chain has TRBV6-2 or TRBV6-3 and TRBJ2-3; 9 bases agree with TRBD1. This CDR3 is 19 amino acids long. With 0 bases clipped from V and 2 bases from J, the junction kept 12 bases outside the gene matches. CDR1 and CDR2 (germline): MNHEY, SVGEGT. The CDR3 DNA reads as TGTGCCAGCAGTTACTCCTCCCGACGACAGGGGGTTGTCACAGATACGCAGTATTTT. Translated, it gives CASSYSSRRQGVVTDTQYF.

The chain joins TRBV5-1 to TRBJ2-2; 10 bases agree with TRBD1. Losses at the gene ends were 4 bases for V and 7 bases for J; bases not matched to a gene: 10. Germline assignment: CDR1 SGHRS and CDR2 YFSETQ. The CDR3 runs 16 residues. CDR3 amino acids: CASSPTGTGDGGELFF. CDR3 nucleotide sequence: TGCGCCAGCAGCCCTACTGGGACAGGGGATGGCGGGGAGCTGTTTTTT.